Listed here are 10 T cell receptor beta chains from one sample, sequenced in a study of radiation and T cells in renal cell carcinoma. The sample's time point: baseline pretreatment blood. Treatment denoted: 15 Gy SBRT to primary tumor, nephrectomy 4 weeks later. The data were produced by immunoSEQ multiplex PCR, yet TCRdb's version contains in-frame clones alone and is incomplete. Altogether about 59,000 clones are present, more than 60% being singletons, with the ten largest covering more than 7%. The specimen was blood, collected from a patient whose treatment included radiotherapy and nephrectomy. These receptors all come from a man in his 60s with renal cell carcinoma.

The rearrangement uses TRBV7-8 and TRBJ2-7; the D gene could be TRBD1 or TRBD2 (5 bases each). CDR3 length: 17 amino acids. Germline-derived CDR1 and CDR2 are SGHVS and FQNEAQ. V gave up 5 bases and J gave up 2 bases, with 22 bases separating them. CDR3 DNA sequence: TGTGCCAGCAGCCCGATAGTGGGGGTGCCAGTTCCCTACGAGCAGTACGTC. Amino acids: CASSPIVGVPVPYEQYV.

V and J are TRBV15 and TRBJ2-7; 7 bases are shared with TRBD2. Germline V gives CDR1 LNHNV, CDR2 YYDKDF (reference sequence). J was trimmed by 3 bases and V by 5 bases; bases with no gene match: 4. CDR3 length: 13 amino acids. The CDR3 region is CATSGLAVYEQYF. The CDR3 DNA reads as TGTGCCACCAGCGGGCTAGCGGTCTACGAGCAGTACTTC.

The chain is built from TRBV30 and TRBJ1-5, with TRBD1 matching 9 bases. V lost 2 bases to trimming and J lost 7 bases; unmatched junction nucleotides: 6. Germline CDR1 is GTSNPN and CDR2 is SVGIG (reference sequence). The length of the CDR3 is 14 residues. The CDR3 reads CAWSPDRGRQPQHF. The CDR3 DNA follows: TGTGCCTGGAGTCCCGACAGGGGGAGACAGCCCCAGCATTTT.

The sample holds a few counts of this clone. The rearrangement joins TRBV19 to TRBJ1-5; D gene ambiguous. Germline V gene sequence: CDR1 LNHDA, CDR2 SQIVND (reference sequence). The CDR3 extends over 14 amino acids. V dropped 7 bases and J dropped 0 bases, with 10 bases sitting between them. The CDR3 loop is CASTLRISNQPQHF. The DNA for the CDR3 is TGTGCCAGTACCCTCAGGATTAGCAATCAGCCCCAGCATTTT.

This clone rates as medium-sized. The V gene is TRBV30, the J gene TRBJ1-2; D gene uncertain. The CDR3 contains 12 residues. Trimming pared 2 bases from V and 7 bases from J, leaving 11 bases between. Per germline, CDR1 GTSNPN and CDR2 SVGIG (reference sequence). The CDR3 coding sequence is TGTGCCTGGAGTACGAGTTTTAGTGGCTACACCTTC. As protein: CAWSTSFSGYTF.

This sequence joins TRBV14 and TRBJ2-5, with D tentatively TRBD2 (7 bases). The CDR3 spans 16 residues. Germline-derived CDR1 and CDR2 are SGHDN and FVKESK. V was pared by 2 bases and J by 5 bases, with 18 bases between. The CDR3 DNA follows: TGTGCCAGCAGCCAACGGCTCGCGGGGGCCGGGGAGACCCAGTACTTC. Translating it yields CASSQRLAGAGETQYF.

The chain links TRBV9 to TRBJ2-3; 8 bases agree with TRBD2. This CDR3 is 14 amino acids long. V was pared by 7 bases and J by 0 bases, with 4 bases of the junction left unmatched. The V gene's germline CDR1 is SGDLS and CDR2 YYNGEE. In nucleotides, the CDR3 is TGTGCCAGCCATAGCGGGGACAGCACAGATACGCAGTATTTT. It codes for CASHSGDSTDTQYF. Combining the CDR3 with reference TRBV9 and TRBJ2-3 gives the whole variable domain DSGVTQTPKHLITATGQRVTLRCSPRSGDLSVYWYQQSLDQGLQFLIQYYNGEERAKGNILERFSAQQFPDLHSELNLSSLELGDSALYFCASHSGDSTDTQYFGPGTRLTVL.

The genes are TRBV25-1 and TRBJ2-1, with 10 bases that match TRBD1. V gave up 3 bases and J gave up 3 bases; unmatched junction bases: 5. Per germline, CDR1 MGHDK and CDR2 SYGVNS. The CDR3 consists of 16 residues. CDR3 in DNA: TGTGCCAGCAGTGACAACGGACAGGGGGGCTACAATGAGCAGTTCTTC. Its translation is CASSDNGQGGYNEQFF.

The chain is built from TRBV19 and TRBJ2-3; TRBD2 is a possible D gene (6 bases). This CDR3 has 13 amino acids. The V end lost 9 bases, the J end lost 4 bases, and 14 bases lay between the germline ends. Germline CDR1 and CDR2: LNHDA and SQIVND (reference sequence). CDR3 region: CASRAGLADTQYF. CDR3 DNA sequence: TGTGCCAGCCGGGCGGGGTTGGCAGATACGCAGTATTTT.

The CDR3 coding sequence is TGTGCCAGCAGTTTAGGTAGTGTCACTGAAGCTTTCTTT. This translates into CASSLGSVTEAFF. This chain uses TRBV28 with TRBJ1-1, with D hard to call. Trimming removed 2 bases from V and 4 bases from J, with 8 bases in between. CDR1 is MDHEN, CDR2 SYDVKM, per germline. The CDR3 has 13 amino acids. Full variable domain (rest looked up from reference TRBV28 and TRBJ1-1): DVKVTQSSRYLVKRTGEKVFLECVQDMDHENMFWYRQDPGLGLRLIYFSYDVKMKEKGDIPEGYSVSREKKERFSLILESASTNQTSMYLCASSLGSVTEAFFGQGTRLTVV.